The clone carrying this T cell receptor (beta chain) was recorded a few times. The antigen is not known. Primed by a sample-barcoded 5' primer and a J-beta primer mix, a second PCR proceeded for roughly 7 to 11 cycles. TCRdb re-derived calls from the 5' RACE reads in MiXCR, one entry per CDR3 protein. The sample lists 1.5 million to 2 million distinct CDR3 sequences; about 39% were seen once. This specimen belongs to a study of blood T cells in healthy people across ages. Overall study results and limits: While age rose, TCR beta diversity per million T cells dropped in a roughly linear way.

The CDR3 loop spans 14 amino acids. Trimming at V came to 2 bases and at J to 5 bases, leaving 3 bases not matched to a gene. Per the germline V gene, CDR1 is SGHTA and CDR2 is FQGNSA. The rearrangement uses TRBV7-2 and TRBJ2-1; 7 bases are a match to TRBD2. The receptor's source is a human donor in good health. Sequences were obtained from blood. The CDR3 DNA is TGTGCCAGCAGCTTACGAAGCGGGGACAATGAGCAGTTCTTC. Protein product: CASSLRSGDNEQFF.